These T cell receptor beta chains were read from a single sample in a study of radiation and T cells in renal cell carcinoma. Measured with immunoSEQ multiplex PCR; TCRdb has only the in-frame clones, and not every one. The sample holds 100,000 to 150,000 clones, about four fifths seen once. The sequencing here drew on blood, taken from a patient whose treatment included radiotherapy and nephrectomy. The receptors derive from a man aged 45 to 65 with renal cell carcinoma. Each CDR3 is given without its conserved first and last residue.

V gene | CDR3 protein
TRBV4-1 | ASSHAPGQGSYEQY
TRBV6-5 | ASSIPGIDGYT
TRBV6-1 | ASSEAQGFGSPLH
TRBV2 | ASRVTATYDYGYT
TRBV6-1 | ASRLTGEGGYT
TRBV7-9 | ASRPPRRDGEKLF
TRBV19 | ATSDRGSSWNGYT
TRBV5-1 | ASSSTPQGDEQF
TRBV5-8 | ASSDPGTGISYGYT
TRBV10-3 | AISFNRGSADTQY
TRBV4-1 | ASSQGGPGTSVYEQY
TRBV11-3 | ASSPRIGLNEQF
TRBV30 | AWSVVDEQY